This T cell receptor beta chain came from a study of shared clonotypes between healthy human individuals. As for the study in general: Per donor, CD8 memory used one plate, CD8 naive used two, CD4 memory used three and CD4 naive used three.

This CDR3 region has 16 residues. V was clipped by 4 bases and J by 7 bases; unmatched bases: 7. CDR1 and CDR2 from the germline V gene are SGHDN and FVKESK. Study outcomes and limitations: Across several donors, naive CD4 shared approximately 4.5%, naive CD8 under 4%, memory CD4 less than 2.5%, memory CD8 0.4%. Researchers sampled only blood; tissue repertoires likely differ.

Concerning this clone: Its antigen is as yet unknown.

The run depth of the assay was deep. Assay: immunoSEQ multiplex PCR; the TCRdb copy retains only in-frame clones and omits some. This table holds hundreds of thousands of clones, 96% found once. Naive CD8 cells comprised CD45RO-negative, CCR7-positively selected cells, excluding terminally differentiated effector memory CD45RA+ cells. The TCR was taken from a man in his thirties or forties in good health. The sequenced sample was naive CD8+ T cells sorted from blood. This chain uses TRBV14 with TRBJ2-1; TRBD2 matches at 13 bases. Here the CDR3 reads CASSLGLAGVLNEQFF. DNA for the CDR3: TGTGCCAGCAGCCTAGGACTAGCGGGAGTTTTAAATGAGCAGTTCTTC.